A single sample is the source of the 32 T cell receptor beta chains below, sequenced in a study of blood T cell repertoires in COVID-19. The table came from immunoSEQ multiplex PCR; TCRdb's copy has only in-frame clones and leaves some out. The data contain around 250,000 clones, around 84% of them seen just once; the ten biggest clones take up about 6.2%. The sample comprised PBMCs or T cells enriched from blood (not recorded which). The receptor set was obtained from a woman in her forties or fifties who had been exposed to COVID-19.

The chain combines TRBV5-1 with TRBJ1-2; D unclear. Germline loops: CDR1 SGHRS, CDR2 YFSETQ. The CDR3 is made up of 17 amino acids. The ends were cut back, 0 bases at V and 3 bases at J, with 18 bases in the middle. In DNA form, the CDR3 reads TGCGCCAGCAGCTTGGCTGGCAGGTTGATTGGCGACTATGGCTACACCTTC. Residues: CASSLAGRLIGDYGYTF.

The rearrangement joins TRBV10-3 to TRBJ2-3, with 9 bases aligning to TRBD2. CDR3 length: 13 residues. The ends lost 7 bases at V and 4 bases at J; junction bases unmatched: 3. The germline V gene has CDR1 ENHRY and CDR2 SYGVKD. The CDR3 loop reads CAIMGGGADTQYF. The CDR3 coding sequence is TGTGCCATCATGGGCGGGGGGGCAGATACGCAGTATTTT.

The chain is built from TRBV20-1 and TRBJ2-3; D uncertain. The CDR3 spans 13 residues. The germline V gene encodes CDR1 DFQATT and CDR2 SNEGSKA (reference sequence). V was shortened by 3 bases and J by 6 bases, with 13 bases between the two germline ends. The DNA of the CDR3 is TGCAGTGCTAGTCCCAACCCGAGTGATACGCAGTATTTT. Its translation: CSASPNPSDTQYF.

The chain couples TRBV7-2 to TRBJ2-1, with TRBD2 identical over 9 bases. Trimming cost V 6 bases and J 9 bases; bases outside gene matches: 6. The CDR3 is 13 amino acids. Germline-derived CDR1 and CDR2 are SGHTA and FQGNSA. CDR3 loop: CASRQAGGGEQFF. The CDR3 coding sequence is TGTGCCAGCAGACAAGCGGGGGGCGGTGAGCAGTTCTTC.

The chain carries TRBV30 and TRBJ1-3, with a possible D match to TRBD1 (5 bases). CDR3 size: 14 residues. The germline V and J ends were trimmed by 3 bases and 6 bases, with 15 bases remaining between them. Germline CDR1 and CDR2: GTSNPN and SVGIG (reference sequence). CDR3 protein: CAWSGGEGLNTIYF. The CDR3 bases are TGTGCCTGGAGCGGGGGAGAGGGCCTAAACACCATATATTTT.

The V and J genes are TRBV7-9 and TRBJ2-3, with a possible D match to TRBD2 (6 bases). The CDR3 runs to 12 residues. V lost 5 bases, J lost 9 bases, and 12 bases lay in between. The germline V gene has CDR1 SEHNR and CDR2 FQNEAQ (reference sequence). As DNA, the CDR3 is TGTGCCAGCAGCCAGACTAGACGAACGCAGTATTTT. Translated: CASSQTRRTQYF.

This clone has more than one count but fewer than ten. The chain joins TRBV11-2 to TRBJ2-4; maybe TRBD1 (6 bases). The germline V and J ends were trimmed by 1 base and 3 bases, with 7 bases remaining between them. The CDR3 loop spans 14 amino acids. Per germline, CDR1 SGHAT and CDR2 FQNNGV. CDR3: CASSLGGGKNIQYF. The CDR3 nucleotides read TGTGCCAGCAGCTTAGGAGGGGGCAAAAACATTCAGTACTTC. Full variable domain (remainder filled in from reference TRBV11-2 and TRBJ2-4): EAGVAQSPRYKIIEKRQSVAFWCNPISGHATLYWYQQILGQGPKLLIQFQNNGVVDDSQLPKDRFSAERLKGVDSTLKIQPAKLEDSAVYLCASSLGGGKNIQYFGAGTRLSVL.

This sequence joins TRBV11-3 and TRBJ1-1; D ambiguous. CDR3 length equals 13 residues. Trimming cost V 2 bases and J 1 base, with 5 bases left between them. Germline lookup yields CDR1 SGHNT and CDR2 YENEEA. The CDR3 loop is CASSLNRNTEAFF. The CDR3 coding sequence is TGTGCCAGCAGCTTAAATAGGAACACTGAAGCTTTCTTT.

This chain uses TRBV13 with TRBJ2-5; a weak D match, TRBD1 (6 bases). CDR1 and CDR2 (germline): PRHDT, FYEKMQ (reference sequence). This CDR3 has 14 amino acids. The germline V and J ends were trimmed by 8 bases and 3 bases, with 16 bases remaining between them. This chain's CDR3 is CASLLQGFEETQYF. Here the CDR3 DNA reads TGTGCCAGCCTACTACAGGGTTTCGAAGAGACCCAGTACTTC.

The sample holds a few counts of this clone. V usage is TRBV6-1 and J usage is TRBJ1-6, with D maybe TRBD1 (5 bases). The germline gives CDR1 MNHNS, CDR2 SASEGT. The CDR3 runs 17 residues. V was cut by 0 bases and J by 6 bases, with 15 bases left in between. CDR3: CASSEAGTGGGNSPLHF. CDR3 DNA sequence: TGTGCCAGCAGTGAAGCTGGTACGGGGGGAGGTAATTCACCCCTCCACTTT.

This sequence joins TRBV30 and TRBJ2-5, with D perhaps TRBD2 (5 bases). Germline CDR1 and CDR2: GTSNPN and SVGIG (reference sequence). Trimming cost V 4 bases and J 3 bases, with 18 bases left between them. This CDR3 has 15 amino acids. The CDR3: CAWMDLEGMEETQYF. CDR3 bases: TGTGCCTGGATGGACTTAGAGGGTATGGAAGAGACCCAGTACTTC.

This chain joins TRBV7-2 and TRBJ2-3; 7 bases align to TRBD1. The CDR3 covers 16 residues. Losses at the gene ends were 4 bases for V and 2 bases for J; bases not matched to a gene: 9. Germline loops: CDR1 SGHTA, CDR2 FQGNSA. The DNA of the CDR3 is TGTGCCAGCAGCTCTCAATCTGGGACAGCCACAGATACGCAGTATTTT. This gives the protein CASSSQSGTATDTQYF. Complete variable domain (other parts from reference TRBV7-2 and TRBJ2-3): GAGVSQSPSNKVTEKGKDVELRCDPISGHTALYWYRQSLGQGLEFLIYFQGNSAPDKSGLPSDRFSAERTGGSVSTLTIQRTQQEDSAVYLCASSSQSGTATDTQYFGPGTRLTVL.

The chain combines TRBV9 with TRBJ2-2; no reliable D call. Germline loops: CDR1 SGDLS, CDR2 YYNGEE. V was trimmed by 2 bases and J by 2 bases, leaving 4 bases between them. The CDR3 loop spans 13 amino acids. Written as DNA, the CDR3 is TGTGCCAGCAGCGTGTCTAACACCGGGGAGCTGTTTTTT. This translates into CASSVSNTGELFF.

The chain combines TRBV5-1 with TRBJ1-3; TRBD1 is a possible D gene (6 bases). The germline V gene has CDR1 SGHRS and CDR2 YFSETQ. V lost 0 bases and J lost 0, with 16 bases in between. This CDR3 comprises 18 residues. The CDR3: CASSLGGQLTSSGNTIYF. In DNA, the CDR3 is TGCGCCAGCAGCTTGGGGGGACAACTTACGAGCTCTGGAAACACCATATATTTT.

This chain connects TRBV7-8 to TRBJ1-1; a weak D match, TRBD1 (6 bases). V lost 4 bases and J 0 bases, leaving 15 bases between the germline ends. The CDR3 has 16 residues. From germline, CDR1 is SGHVS and CDR2 FQNEAQ. This CDR3 reads CASSSTGTSMNTEAFF. For the CDR3, the DNA is TGTGCCAGCAGCTCGACAGGCACATCGATGAACACTGAAGCTTTCTTT.

V usage is TRBV11-2 and J usage is TRBJ1-6; D not resolved. The CDR3 is made up of 15 amino acids. V was pared by 1 base and J by 6 bases, with 10 bases between. Germline loops: CDR1 SGHAT, CDR2 FQNNGV. The CDR3 sequence: CASSLGGAPNSPLHF. CDR3 nucleotides: TGTGCCAGCAGCTTAGGGGGAGCACCTAATTCACCCCTCCACTTT.

CDR3 region: CASRLRVSNQPQHF. DNA of the CDR3: TGTGCCAGCAGACTCAGGGTTAGCAATCAGCCCCAGCATTTT. The chain employs TRBV28 and TRBJ1-5; D may be TRBD1 (5 bases). V was trimmed by 6 bases and J by 0 bases, leaving 9 bases between them. This CDR3 comprises 14 residues. Germline assignment: CDR1 MDHEN and CDR2 SYDVKM.

The chain uses TRBV29-1 and TRBJ1-1; a possible D gene is TRBD1 (5 bases). CDR3 length: 18 amino acids. V dropped 0 bases and J dropped 5 bases, with 25 bases sitting between them. Looked up from germline, CDR1 is SQVTM and CDR2 is ANQGSEA. CDR3 nucleotides: TGCAGCGTTGAAGAAGTCCAGGGAGAAATTGAGCGGGGGACTGAAGCTTTCTTT. Translated, it gives CSVEEVQGEIERGTEAFF.

V is TRBV3-1 (or the pseudogene TRBV3-2) and J is TRBJ2-1; the match to TRBD1 covers 8 bases. The CDR3 runs to 17 residues. J gave up 5 bases and V 0 bases, and 9 bases lay outside the gene matches. Germline assignment: CDR1 LGHDT and CDR2 YNNKEL (reference sequence). This CDR3 is CASSQDPGGTYHNEQFF. Here the CDR3 DNA reads TGTGCCAGCAGCCAAGATCCAGGGGGCACCTACCACAATGAGCAGTTCTTC.

The gene calls are TRBV28 and TRBJ1-2; 10 bases line up with TRBD1. The V segment lost 6 bases and the J segment 4 bases; nucleotides outside the gene matches: 8. CDR1 and CDR2 from the germline V gene are MDHEN and SYDVKM. CDR3 length: 15 amino acids. CDR3 DNA: TGTGCCAGCAGGCAGACAGGGGGCGCCTTCTATGGCTACACCTTC. Protein product: CASRQTGGAFYGYTF.

The rearrangement joins TRBV7-2 to TRBJ2-5; D not certain. Germline loops: CDR1 SGHTA, CDR2 FQGNSA. Trimming took off 0 bases at V and 6 bases at J, with 8 bases between the two ends. This CDR3 region has 13 residues. CDR3 residues: CASSLAPAKTQYF. The CDR3 DNA reads TGTGCCAGCAGCTTAGCCCCCGCGAAGACCCAGTACTTC.

This clone was detected only a few times. CDR3 DNA: TGTGCCTGGAGTGTACGAGGGCGGGGGAACACTGAAGCTTTCTTT. It is translated as CAWSVRGRGNTEAFF. This rearrangement joins TRBV30 to TRBJ1-1; D is ambiguous. V dropped 0 bases and J dropped 1 base, with 12 bases sitting between them. Germline CDR1 reads GTSNPN; CDR2 reads SVGIG (reference sequence). This CDR3 is built from 15 residues. The variable domain in full, completed from reference TRBV30 and TRBJ1-1, reads SQTIHQWPATLVQPVGSPLSLECTVEGTSNPNLYWYRQAAGRGLQLLFYSVGIGQISSEVPQNLSASRPQDRQFILSSKKLLLSDSGFYLCAWSVRGRGNTEAFFGQGTRLTVV.

In this sample, this clone turned up a few times. Other DNA sequences from this sample encode an identical CDR3 as well. The chain carries TRBV7-9 and TRBJ2-7, with D possibly being TRBD2 (6 bases). This CDR3 spans 12 amino acids. Germline V lookup: CDR1 SEHNR, CDR2 FQNEAQ (reference sequence). The V gene lost 2 bases and the J gene lost 7 bases, with 9 bases spanning the gap. For the CDR3, the DNA is TGTGCCAGCAGCTTAATTCGGGGGGAGCAGTACTTC. Its translation: CASSLIRGEQYF.

This clone has more than one count but fewer than ten. The chain combines TRBV5-1 with TRBJ1-3, with D unclear. Trimming cost V 0 bases and J 3 bases, with 7 bases left between them. The CDR3 is made up of 14 amino acids. Germline values: CDR1 SGHRS, CDR2 YFSETQ. CDR3 in amino acids: CASSLVGLGNTIYF. CDR3 in DNA: TGCGCCAGCAGCTTGGTAGGACTTGGAAACACCATATATTTT.

The V call is TRBV7-2, the J call TRBJ2-5; the match to TRBD2 covers 14 bases. The CDR3 length is 18 residues. Germline-derived CDR1 and CDR2 are SGHTA and FQGNSA. After removal of 5 bases from V and 5 bases from J, the junction contained 13 bases not matched to a gene. The CDR3 loop is CASSPGLAGGPFRETQYF. The CDR3 nucleotides are TGTGCCAGCAGCCCTGGACTAGCGGGGGGTCCCTTCCGGGAGACCCAGTACTTC.

This chain links TRBV7-8 with TRBJ1-4, with TRBD1 as a possible D gene (6 bases). Germline V gene lookup returns CDR1 SGHVS and CDR2 FQNEAQ. Trimming stripped 5 bases from V and 8 bases from J, with 15 bases between. This CDR3 has 14 residues. As DNA, the CDR3 is TGTGCCAGCAGCGGGCGGGGGCCGAAGGAAAAACTGTTTTTT. It yields the protein CASSGRGPKEKLFF.

V usage is TRBV7-9 and J usage is TRBJ1-1; the match to TRBD1 covers 7 bases. J gave up 1 base and V 4 bases, and 12 bases lay outside the gene matches. CDR3 length: 17 residues. CDR1 SEHNR and CDR2 FQNEAQ come from the germline V gene (reference sequence). The CDR3 coding sequence is TGTGCCAGCAGCTCTGCAGGGGGGCTCGGTTGGAACACTGAAGCTTTCTTT. This encodes CASSSAGGLGWNTEAFF.

The chain links TRBV7-8 to TRBJ1-2, with a weak D call TRBD1 (5 bases). Looked up from germline, CDR1 is SGHVS and CDR2 is FQNEAQ. With 4 bases removed from V and 4 bases from J, the gap between germline ends came to 19 bases. This CDR3 region has 16 residues. CDR3 coding DNA: TGTGCCAGCAGCTCAGCACTCTTTGGAGGGGCCTATGGCTACACCTTC. This translates into CASSSALFGGAYGYTF.

J is TRBJ1-1 and V is TRBV10-3, with D unresolved. The CDR3 is 15 amino acids. With 6 bases removed from V and 0 bases from J, the gap between germline ends came to 14 bases. Per germline, CDR1 ENHRY and CDR2 SYGVKD. The CDR3 reads CAISPSLAMNTEAFF. The CDR3 DNA sequence: TGTGCCATCAGCCCATCCCTGGCCATGAACACTGAAGCTTTCTTT.

This sequence joins TRBV5-1 and TRBJ2-2; 10 nucleotides agree with TRBD1. This CDR3 is built from 16 residues. Trimming at V came to 4 bases and at J to 2 bases, leaving 5 bases not matched to a gene. Germline V gives CDR1 SGHRS, CDR2 YFSETQ. This chain's CDR3 is CASSPGDRGNTGELFF. CDR3 DNA sequence: TGCGCCAGCAGCCCTGGGGACAGGGGCAACACCGGGGAGCTGTTTTTT.

The gene calls are TRBV7-9 and TRBJ2-1; 7 bases are shared with TRBD1. J was trimmed by 5 bases and V by 8 bases; bases with no gene match: 9. The germline gives CDR1 SEHNR, CDR2 FQNEAQ (reference sequence). The CDR3 sequence is 14 residues long. The CDR3 region is CASDARGFDNEQFF. The CDR3 DNA follows: TGTGCCAGCGACGCCAGGGGGTTCGACAATGAGCAGTTCTTC.

The genes are TRBV6-6 and TRBJ1-4, with 8 bases fitting TRBD1. V shed 6 bases and J 5 bases; nucleotides not matched to a gene: 8. The CDR3 totals 15 residues. CDR1 is MNHNY and CDR2 is SVGAGI in the germline V gene (reference sequence). CDR3 protein: CASRPGQGENEKLFF. The CDR3 DNA sequence: TGTGCCAGCAGACCTGGACAGGGAGAGAATGAAAAACTGTTTTTT.